Below are 17 T cell receptor beta chains sequenced from a single sample in a study of OX40 agonist ivuxolimab in advanced cancers. Libraries were prepared by immunoSEQ multiplex PCR; TCRdb keeps only in-frame clonotypes and omits some of them. This table holds tens of thousands of clones, approximately 90% found once. Source: CD4+ or CD8+ T cells sorted from blood, taken in a trial of the OX40 agonist ivuxolimab. These receptors all come from an adult with an advanced solid tumor such as melanoma, head and neck, liver or kidney cancer.

The chain carries TRBV19 and TRBJ2-6; 7 positions match TRBD1. Germline CDR1 LNHDA, CDR2 SQIVND (reference sequence). The CDR3 runs to 17 residues. Trimming cost V 5 bases and J 0 bases; bases outside gene matches: 7. CDR3 bases: TGTGCCAGTAGTCCGACAGGGCCCCTCTCTGGGGCCAACGTCCTGACTTTC. Translation gives CASSPTGPLSGANVLTF.

The V call is TRBV5-4, the J call TRBJ2-7; TRBD1 is a possible D gene (5 bases). CDR3 length equals 13 residues. V was shortened by 4 bases and J by 1 base, with 9 bases between the two germline ends. The germline V gene encodes CDR1 SGHNT and CDR2 YYREEE (reference sequence). The CDR3 sequence is CASSQKGSYEQYF. CDR3 DNA: TGTGCCAGCAGCCAGAAGGGGTCCTACGAGCAGTACTTC.

The chain is built from TRBV11-1 and TRBJ2-1, with D perhaps matching TRBD1 (6 bases). Looked up from germline, CDR1 is SGHAT and CDR2 is FQDESV (reference sequence). The CDR3 runs 15 residues. With 4 bases removed from V and 3 bases from J, the gap between germline ends came to 13 bases. The CDR3 spells CASSSIQGFYNEQFF. DNA of the CDR3: TGTGCCAGCAGCTCCATTCAGGGGTTCTACAATGAGCAGTTCTTC.

The CDR3 loop is CASSEGRGGEKLFF. For the CDR3, the DNA is TGTGCCAGCAGTGAAGGCAGGGGAGGTGAAAAACTGTTTTTT. The V gene is TRBV2, the J gene TRBJ1-4; D possibly corresponds to TRBD1 (6 bases). This CDR3 contains 14 residues. Germline CDR1 is SNHLY and CDR2 is FYNNEI. V lost 1 base, J lost 7 bases, and 10 bases lay in between.

This clone has only a few counts. The chain employs TRBV5-1 and TRBJ1-2; D remains ambiguous. Germline V gives CDR1 SGHRS, CDR2 YFSETQ. The CDR3 is made up of 12 amino acids. Trimming stripped 3 bases from V and 4 bases from J, with 7 bases between. CDR3 sequence reads: CASSSGSYGYTF. CDR3 DNA sequence: TGCGCCAGCAGCTCGGGTAGCTATGGCTACACCTTC.

The chain recombines TRBV5-1 with TRBJ2-3; 10 bases agree with TRBD2. J was trimmed by 2 bases and V by 4 bases; bases with no gene match: 10. This CDR3 spans 17 amino acids. Germline V gene lookup returns CDR1 SGHRS and CDR2 YFSETQ. The CDR3 DNA sequence: TGCGCCAGCAGCCGAGCGGGAGGGCCTCCCCCCACAGATACGCAGTATTTT. This encodes CASSRAGGPPPTDTQYF.

The chain carries TRBV9 and TRBJ1-2; D ambiguous. The germline V gene has CDR1 SGDLS and CDR2 YYNGEE. The CDR3 contains 14 residues. V was cut by 0 bases and J by 4 bases, with 10 bases left in between. The CDR3 sequence: CASSVEVFSYGYTF. The CDR3 DNA reads TGTGCCAGCAGCGTAGAGGTATTTTCCTATGGCTACACCTTC. The full variable domain, in which reference TRBV9 and TRBJ1-2 provide the parts outside the CDR3, is DSGVTQTPKHLITATGQRVTLRCSPRSGDLSVYWYQQSLDQGLQFLIQYYNGEERAKGNILERFSAQQFPDLHSELNLSSLELGDSALYFCASSVEVFSYGYTFGSGTRLTVV.

This sequence joins TRBV30 and TRBJ1-1; D may be TRBD1 (6 bases). Germline CDR1 is GTSNPN and CDR2 is SVGIG (reference sequence). The CDR3 totals 17 residues. Between the trimmed V and J ends, which lost 4 bases and 2 bases, there was a span of 23 bases. DNA of the CDR3: TGTGCCTGGATCCTTAGGCAGGTAGGACAGCTTAACACTGAAGCTTTCTTT. It translates to CAWILRQVGQLNTEAFF.

The chain is built from TRBV5-4 and TRBJ2-3; the D gene is possibly TRBD2 (5 bases). In germline, CDR1 is SGHNT, CDR2 YYREEE (reference sequence). The ends were cut back, 0 bases at V and 0 bases at J, with 8 bases in the middle. This CDR3 is 15 amino acids long. In DNA, the CDR3 is TGTGCCAGCAGCTTGGCCCGGACTAGCACAGATACGCAGTATTTT. Translated, it gives CASSLARTSTDTQYF.

The sample holds one count of this clone. The chain joins TRBV19 to TRBJ1-1, with 7 bases fitting TRBD1. This CDR3 contains 15 residues. CDR1 LNHDA and CDR2 SQIVND come from the germline V gene (reference sequence). V lost 6 bases and J lost 4; bases outside the gene matches: 11. The CDR3 DNA reads as TGTGCCAGTAGACCTCGGACAGGCTGGGGCACTGAAGCTTTCTTT. Amino acid sequence: CASRPRTGWGTEAFF.

This chain connects TRBV10-2 to TRBJ2-5; TRBD1 agrees at 7 bases. The last part of the DNA fits TRBJ2-7 better; the J call may be wrong. CDR3 length: 14 residues. The V gene's germline CDR1 is WSHSY and CDR2 SAAADI. The chain's CDR3 is CASSVGRGIYEQYF. The CDR3 DNA is TGCGCCAGCAGTGTGGGCAGGGGGATTTACGAGCAGTACTTC.

The rearrangement joins TRBV5-1 to TRBJ2-5; 10 positions match TRBD2. Germline lookup yields CDR1 SGHRS and CDR2 YFSETQ. The CDR3 length is 15 residues. Trimming at V came to 2 bases and at J to 3 bases, leaving 4 bases not matched to a gene. CDR3 loop: CASSFSGLAEETQYF. The CDR3 DNA reads as TGCGCCAGCAGCTTTTCTGGACTAGCGGAAGAGACCCAGTACTTC. Variable domain in full (rest from reference TRBV5-1 and TRBJ2-5): KAGVTQTPRYLIKTRGQQVTLSCSPISGHRSVSWYQQTPGQGLQFLFEYFSETQRNKGNFPGRFSGRQFSNSRSEMNVSTLELGDSALYLCASSFSGLAEETQYFGPGTRLLVL.

DNA for the CDR3: TGTGCCAGCGCCAGGTCAGGGAGCTACGAGCAGTACTTC. Translating it yields CASARSGSYEQYF. V is TRBV2 and J is TRBJ2-7; D is tentatively TRBD1 or TRBD2 (5 bases each). The CDR3 extends over 13 amino acids. The germline gives CDR1 SNHLY, CDR2 FYNNEI. V was shortened by 8 bases and J by 3 bases, with 14 bases between the two germline ends.

In its sample, this clone was seen once. The V gene is TRBV11-3, the J gene TRBJ2-7, with TRBD1 as a possible D gene (6 bases). Trimming removed 5 bases at V and 1 base at J, with 15 bases between. From germline, CDR1 is SGHNT and CDR2 YENEEA. The CDR3 runs 15 residues. The CDR3 sequence is CASSPNNGQSYEQYF. CDR3 in DNA: TGTGCCAGCAGCCCCAATAACGGACAGTCCTACGAGCAGTACTTC.

The rearrangement links TRBV19 to TRBJ2-3; 14 bases are shared with TRBD2. V trimming: 1 base; J trimming: 11 bases; junction bases outside the gene matches: 8. The CDR3 totals 16 residues. Germline lookup yields CDR1 LNHDA and CDR2 SQIVND (reference sequence). The CDR3 loop reads CASSIGSGTSGGLQYF. The CDR3 nucleotides are TGTGCCAGTAGTATAGGGTCCGGGACTAGCGGGGGCCTGCAGTATTTT.

This chain connects TRBV5-1 to TRBJ2-3; D is ambiguous. The CDR3 runs to 13 residues. CDR1 is SGHRS, CDR2 YFSETQ, per germline. V gave up 3 bases and J gave up 4 bases, with 9 bases separating them. The CDR3 bases are TGCGCCAGCAGCTGGCCTACGGCAGATACGCAGTATTTT. Translated: CASSWPTADTQYF. Looking up the rest from reference TRBV5-1 and TRBJ2-3 gives the full variable domain: KAGVTQTPRYLIKTRGQQVTLSCSPISGHRSVSWYQQTPGQGLQFLFEYFSETQRNKGNFPGRFSGRQFSNSRSEMNVSTLELGDSALYLCASSWPTADTQYFGPGTRLTVL.

This chain joins TRBV5-1 and TRBJ2-7; 7 nucleotides align to TRBD1. The CDR3 runs 14 residues. CDR1 and CDR2 from the germline V gene are SGHRS and YFSETQ. Losses at the gene ends were 0 bases for V and 4 bases for J; bases not matched to a gene: 4. Here the CDR3 reads CASSLGGQQYEQYF. CDR3 nucleotide sequence: TGCGCCAGCAGCTTGGGGGGACAGCAATACGAGCAGTACTTC.